This TCR beta chain is from a study of blood T cells in healthy people across ages. Study information: T cells yielded about one barcoded beta molecule per two cells through template switching.

Findings of the study overall: Both naive CD4+ cell counts and diversity were greater in long-lived donors than in aged donors. Total diversity from one million sequenced T cells was likely underestimated.

The use of a sample-barcoded 5' primer and a J-beta primer mix characterized a second PCR of about 6 to 11 cycles. TCRdb analysed the 5' RACE reads with MiXCR anew, one entry per CDR3 protein. The sample holds roughly 800,000 distinct CDR3 sequences, around half seen once. Donor samples were obtained from healthy Caucasian individuals from Russia, aged about 6 to 95. This clonotype showed up just once. Its antigen is as yet unknown. One end of the junction fails to match germline, which may point to a read error. This CDR3 has 13 amino acids. CDR1 SGDLS and CDR2 YYNGEE come from the germline V gene. The clonotype was recovered from a man older than 75 in good health. Source material: blood. The chain combines TRBV9 with TRBJ2-7; D is unclear. The CDR3: CASSVVPGYEQNF. CDR3 coding DNA: TGTGCCAGCAGCGTAGTACCGGGTTACGAGCAGAACTTC. The entire variable domain, with the rest obtained from reference TRBV9 and TRBJ2-7, is as follows: DSGVTQTPKHLITATGQRVTLRCSPRSGDLSVYWYQQSLDQGLQFLIQYYNGEERAKGNILERFSAQQFPDLHSELNLSSLELGDSALYFCASSVVPGYEQNFGPGTRLTVT.